This T cell receptor beta chain is from a study of shared clonotypes between healthy human individuals. This clone was counted a few times. An assay was performed, and its level was deep. Clones were read by immunoSEQ multiplex PCR, and TCRdb kept only the in-frame ones, dropping some. In the table there are around 99,000 clones, 68% of which are singletons. This CDR3 is 15 amino acids long. V was pared by 3 bases and J by 1 base, with 9 bases between. Germline V lookup: CDR1 MGHDK, CDR2 SYGVNS. CD8 memory pooled CD45RO+ cells and CCR7-negative CD45RA+ TemRA cells. The sequence derives from a man aged 30 to 45 in good health. The sequencing sample was made of memory CD8+ T cells sorted from blood. Indicated subset: CD45RO+ cells pooled with CCR7-negative TemRA cells. The genes are TRBV25-1 and TRBJ2-2; D is perhaps TRBD1 (6 bases). The chain's CDR3 is CASSDPQGNTGELFF. The CDR3 nucleotides read TGTGCCAGCAGTGACCCACAGGGGAACACCGGGGAGCTGTTTTTT.